Presented here are 27 T cell receptor beta chains from one specimen sequenced in a study of identical twins. Each CDR3 protein gets one entry after TCRdb re-called the 5' RACE reads with MiXCR. The sample lists 450,000 to 650,000 distinct CDR3 sequences; approximately 10% were seen once. The same specimen was also included in a second study, on yellow fever vaccine responses in identical twins.

The material sequenced was PBMCs. The source of these receptors is a woman aged 18-35 years in good health.

The sample holds a few counts of this clonotype. The gene calls are TRBV7-2 and TRBJ2-5, with 7 bases matching TRBD2. Losses at the gene ends were 1 base for V and 4 bases for J; bases not matched to a gene: 12. The V gene's germline CDR1 is SGHTA and CDR2 FQGNSA. The CDR3 is made up of 17 amino acids. CDR3 loop: CASSLGGRSGTIETQYF. Written as DNA, the CDR3 is TGTGCCAGCAGCTTAGGAGGGCGGAGCGGGACTATAGAGACCCAGTACTTC. Full variable domain (remainder filled in from reference TRBV7-2 and TRBJ2-5): GAGVSQSPSNKVTEKGKDVELRCDPISGHTALYWYRQSLGQGLEFLIYFQGNSAPDKSGLPSDRFSAERTGGSVSTLTIQRTQQEDSAVYLCASSLGGRSGTIETQYFGPGTRLLVL.

The chain recombines TRBV29-1 with TRBJ2-6; 8 nucleotides align to TRBD1. Germline values: CDR1 SQVTM, CDR2 ANQGSEA. CDR3 length: 18 amino acids. The junction had 15 bases not matched to a gene; V was cut back by 7 bases and J by 1 base. The CDR3 DNA reads TGCAGCGCGGTCGGTAGGGGCAGGGGGCAGTCTGGGGCCAACGTCCTGACTTTC. It is translated as CSAVGRGRGQSGANVLTF.

This clonotype came up many times. This CDR3 reads CASSTLPGGGLTYNEQFF. CDR3 bases: TGTGCCAGCAGCACCCTCCCGGGGGGGGGTCTAACCTACAATGAGCAGTTCTTC. The chain combines TRBV28 with TRBJ2-1; 8 bases fit TRBD2. V was pared by 6 bases and J by 2 bases, with 15 bases of the junction left unmatched. CDR1 and CDR2 (germline): MDHEN, SYDVKM. This CDR3 has 18 residues.

In this sample, this clonotype turned up many times. The genes are TRBV6-1 and TRBJ1-1; D not certain. Between the trimmed V and J ends, which lost 6 bases and 5 bases, there was a span of 13 bases. CDR1 is MNHNS, CDR2 SASEGT, per germline. The CDR3 has 13 amino acids. The CDR3 DNA reads as TGTGCCAGCAGCTCCCTGGTAAGGACTGAAGCTTTCTTT. Its translation: CASSSLVRTEAFF.

This clonotype was recorded many times. J is TRBJ2-3 and V is TRBV29-1; D ambiguous. The V and J ends lost 4 bases and 4 bases respectively, with 9 bases between them. The CDR3 has 12 residues. Germline assignment: CDR1 SQVTM and CDR2 ANQGSEA. The CDR3 bases are TGCAGCGTTGGAAGAGGACCAGATACGCAGTATTTT. Its translation is CSVGRGPDTQYF.

This clonotype was counted at least ten times. The rearrangement joins TRBV12-3 or TRBV12-4 to TRBJ1-1; D not certain. V was cut by 3 bases and J by 1 base, with 9 bases left in between. The length of the CDR3 is 14 residues. CDR3 amino acids: CASSFGWGNTEAFF. The CDR3 coding sequence is TGTGCCAGCAGTTTCGGTTGGGGGAACACTGAAGCTTTCTTT.

The genes are TRBV20-1 and TRBJ2-7; 11 bases fit TRBD2. The CDR3 is 15 amino acids. Germline trimming cut 0 bases from V and 3 bases from J; bases unmatched to any gene: 4. CDR1 DFQATT and CDR2 SNEGSKA come from the germline V gene (reference sequence). This CDR3 is CSARETSGSIYEQYF. The CDR3 bases are TGCAGTGCTAGAGAAACTAGCGGGAGTATCTACGAGCAGTACTTC.

In this sample, this clonotype turned up a few times. V is TRBV6-2 or TRBV6-3 and J is TRBJ2-7, with 12 bases that match TRBD2. With 0 bases clipped from V and 3 bases from J, the junction kept 3 bases outside the gene matches. The CDR3 sequence is 16 residues long. The germline CDR1 and CDR2 sequences are MNHEY and SVGEGT. The CDR3 is CASSYSRTSGNYEQYF. For the CDR3, the DNA is TGTGCCAGCAGTTACTCCCGGACTAGCGGGAACTACGAGCAGTACTTC.

This clonotype was detected many times. The gene calls are TRBV7-9 and TRBJ2-7; either TRBD1 or TRBD2 may supply D (5 bases each). Germline CDR1 is SEHNR and CDR2 is FQNEAQ (reference sequence). The length of the CDR3 is 14 residues. Trimming took 5 bases from V and 3 from J, leaving 14 bases between them. The CDR3: CASSQPGPSYEQYF. DNA of the CDR3: TGTGCCAGCAGCCAACCGGGACCGAGCTACGAGCAGTACTTC.

This clonotype was observed many times. The rearrangement joins TRBV4-2 to TRBJ1-4; possibly TRBD1 for D (6 bases). The CDR3 is 15 amino acids. Per the germline V gene, CDR1 is LGHNA and CDR2 is YNFKEQ. The ends were cut back, 1 base at V and 7 bases at J, with 13 bases in the middle. The CDR3 is CASSQGEGDGEKLFF. In DNA form, the CDR3 reads TGTGCCAGCAGCCAAGGGGAGGGGGATGGTGAAAAACTGTTTTTT.

This clonotype has just a few counts. The CDR3 is CASSLDPRATYEQYF. The CDR3, as DNA: TGTGCCAGCAGTTTAGATCCTAGAGCTACCTACGAGCAGTACTTC. The chain is built from TRBV12-3 or TRBV12-4 and TRBJ2-7, with D uncertain. With 1 base removed from V and 2 bases from J, the gap between germline ends came to 12 bases. The CDR3 contains 15 residues.

This clonotype was detected only a few times. The J gene is TRBJ2-7, the V gene TRBV6-5; 9 bases agree with TRBD1. In germline, CDR1 is MNHEY, CDR2 SVGAGI. J was trimmed by 5 bases and V by 2 bases; bases with no gene match: 10. This CDR3 is built from 16 residues. The chain's CDR3 is CASSYLPGTGLDEQYF. CDR3 DNA sequence: TGTGCCAGCAGTTACCTCCCCGGGACAGGGCTCGACGAGCAGTACTTC.

The table lists this clonotype with a few counts. The chain couples TRBV7-9 to TRBJ2-1, with TRBD1 matching 8 bases. V lost 5 bases, J lost 6 bases, and 9 bases stayed unmatched. Per the germline V gene, CDR1 is SEHNR and CDR2 is FQNEAQ (reference sequence). CDR3 length equals 15 residues. CDR3 in DNA: TGTGCCAGCAGCCCCCGACAGGGGTTCCCCAATGAGCAGTTCTTC. Protein: CASSPRQGFPNEQFF.

The V and J genes are TRBV7-9 and TRBJ2-1; tentatively, D is TRBD1 or TRBD2 (5 bases each). The CDR3 totals 13 residues. Trimming removed 4 bases at V and 9 bases at J, with 13 bases between. Germline CDR1 and CDR2: SEHNR and FQNEAQ (reference sequence). The CDR3 is CASSSVGASEQFF. CDR3 coding DNA: TGTGCCAGCAGCTCCGTCGGGGCCAGTGAGCAGTTCTTC. Based on the CDR3 plus reference TRBV7-9 and TRBJ2-1, the full variable domain is DTGVSQNPRHKITKRGQNVTFRCDPISEHNRLYWYRQTLGQGPEFLTYFQNEAQLEKSRLLSDRFSAERPKGSFSTLEIQRTEQGDSAMYLCASSSVGASEQFFGPGTRLTVL.

This chain links TRBV7-9 with TRBJ2-1, with D possibly matching TRBD1 (6 bases). This CDR3 contains 15 residues. The ends were cut back, 4 bases at V and 5 bases at J, with 15 bases in the middle. Per the germline V gene, CDR1 is SEHNR and CDR2 is FQNEAQ (reference sequence). The CDR3 DNA reads TGTGCCAGCAGCTCATCCGGGACAACGGACAATGAGCAGTTCTTC. Translating gives CASSSSGTTDNEQFF.

V and J are TRBV20-1 and TRBJ2-1; TRBD2 matches 13 bases. Losses at the gene ends were 1 base for V and 9 bases for J; bases not matched to a gene: 6. Germline V gives CDR1 DFQATT, CDR2 SNEGSKA (reference sequence). The CDR3 spans 15 residues. The DNA for the CDR3 is TGCAGTGCTAGAGCCGGGACTAGCGGGGCGGGTGAGCAGTTCTTC. This gives the protein CSARAGTSGAGEQFF.

J is TRBJ2-2 and V is TRBV7-9, with 7 bases that match TRBD1. The V and J ends lost 5 bases and 4 bases, in that order; junction bases with no gene match: 10. Germline CDR1 and CDR2: SEHNR and FQNEAQ (reference sequence). The CDR3 length is 16 residues. The CDR3 is CASSPREGDSTGELFF. CDR3 DNA: TGTGCCAGCAGCCCCCGAGAGGGGGACAGCACCGGGGAGCTGTTTTTT.

The chain couples TRBV4-1 to TRBJ2-6; no firm D call. CDR1 MGHRA and CDR2 YSYEKL come from the germline V gene. This CDR3 contains 16 residues. V lost 2 bases and J 0 bases, leaving 8 bases between the germline ends. CDR3 protein: CASSQQPTSGANVLTF. The CDR3 DNA follows: TGCGCCAGCAGCCAACAACCGACCTCTGGGGCCAACGTCCTGACTTTC.

This clonotype was found many times. This chain uses TRBV4-3 with TRBJ2-7, with D possibly TRBD1 on 5 matching bases. This CDR3 has 16 residues. Trimming shortened V by 0 bases and J by 3 bases, and 15 bases separated the two germline ends. Germline V lookup: CDR1 LGHNA, CDR2 YSLEER. The CDR3 DNA reads TGCGCCAGCAGCCAAGATCTAAGGGGCACCAGCTACGAGCAGTACTTC. Amino acid sequence: CASSQDLRGTSYEQYF.

The chain carries TRBV5-1 and TRBJ2-2, with D possibly matching TRBD1 (6 bases). The germline V gene has CDR1 SGHRS and CDR2 YFSETQ. V lost 3 bases and J lost 1, with 13 bases in between. This CDR3 comprises 16 residues. The CDR3 DNA reads TGCGCCAGCAGCTCGACAGGCACTGGGAACACCGGGGAGCTGTTTTTT. Amino acid sequence: CASSSTGTGNTGELFF.

This clonotype occurred a few times. V gene TRBV20-1 combines with J gene TRBJ2-1; a weak D match, TRBD1 (7 bases). Looked up from germline, CDR1 is DFQATT and CDR2 is SNEGSKA (reference sequence). This CDR3 is 21 amino acids long. V was clipped by 0 bases and J by 7 bases, with 34 bases between them. CDR3 DNA: TGCAGTGCTAGAGACATGATAGGGACAGACATAGCGGCCGCCATGGGAAATGAGCAGTTCTTC. It yields the protein CSARDMIGTDIAAAMGNEQFF.

A few counts support this clonotype. The CDR3 reads CAWSVGGSRQYF. DNA of the CDR3: TGTGCCTGGAGTGTAGGCGGTTCGAGGCAGTACTTC. The V call is TRBV30, the J call TRBJ2-7; D is unclear. Germline CDR1 is GTSNPN and CDR2 is SVGIG (reference sequence). CDR3 length equals 12 residues. V was pared by 0 bases and J by 9 bases, with 12 bases between. The whole variable domain, remainder taken from reference TRBV30 and TRBJ2-7, is SQTIHQWPATLVQPVGSPLSLECTVEGTSNPNLYWYRQAAGRGLQLLFYSVGIGQISSEVPQNLSASRPQDRQFILSSKKLLLSDSGFYLCAWSVGGSRQYFGPGTRLTVT.

A few counts support this clonotype. The chain combines TRBV5-6 with TRBJ2-2; D remains ambiguous. CDR3 size: 15 residues. The V and J ends lost 3 bases and 6 bases respectively, with 15 bases between them. Germline V gene data show CDR1 as SGHDT and CDR2 as YYEEEE. CDR3 in amino acids: CASSSLETPAGELFF. The CDR3 DNA follows: TGTGCCAGCAGCTCTCTTGAGACGCCCGCCGGGGAGCTGTTTTTT.

In this sample, this clonotype turned up many times. The genes are TRBV10-3 and TRBJ2-7, with D perhaps assigned TRBD1 or TRBD2 (5 bases each). With 2 bases removed from V and 5 bases from J, the gap between germline ends came to 16 bases. CDR1 is ENHRY and CDR2 is SYGVKD in the germline V gene. This CDR3 has 15 residues. The CDR3 nucleotides are TGTGCCATCAGTGAGGGGCCGGGGCAAGGAAACGAGCAGTACTTC. As protein: CAISEGPGQGNEQYF.

CDR3: CSARGDAQETQYF. As DNA, the CDR3 is TGCAGTGCTAGGGGGGACGCCCAAGAGACCCAGTACTTC. V usage is TRBV20-1 and J usage is TRBJ2-5; D is possibly TRBD1 or TRBD2 (5 bases each). The CDR3 has 13 residues. Germline assignment: CDR1 DFQATT and CDR2 SNEGSKA (reference sequence). Trimming removed 3 bases from V and 1 base from J, with 9 bases in between.

Ten or more counts support this clonotype. V and J are TRBV28 and TRBJ2-3; D is perhaps TRBD2 (6 bases). The ends were cut back, 6 bases at V and 5 bases at J, with 15 bases in the middle. The CDR3 totals 14 residues. From germline, CDR1 is MDHEN and CDR2 SYDVKM. The CDR3 loop is CASSPRERVDTQYF. The CDR3 DNA is TGTGCCAGCAGCCCGCGGGAAAGGGTAGATACGCAGTATTTT.

This clonotype was observed many times. The CDR3 DNA reads as TGTGCCAGCAGCTCGACTAGCGGGGGACGGACCGGGGAGCTGTTTTTT. Translating gives CASSSTSGGRTGELFF. The V call is TRBV7-2, the J call TRBJ2-2, with 12 positions matching TRBD2. Looked up from germline, CDR1 is SGHTA and CDR2 is FQGNSA. The CDR3 consists of 16 residues. Germline trimming cut 4 bases from V and 5 bases from J; bases unmatched to any gene: 5.